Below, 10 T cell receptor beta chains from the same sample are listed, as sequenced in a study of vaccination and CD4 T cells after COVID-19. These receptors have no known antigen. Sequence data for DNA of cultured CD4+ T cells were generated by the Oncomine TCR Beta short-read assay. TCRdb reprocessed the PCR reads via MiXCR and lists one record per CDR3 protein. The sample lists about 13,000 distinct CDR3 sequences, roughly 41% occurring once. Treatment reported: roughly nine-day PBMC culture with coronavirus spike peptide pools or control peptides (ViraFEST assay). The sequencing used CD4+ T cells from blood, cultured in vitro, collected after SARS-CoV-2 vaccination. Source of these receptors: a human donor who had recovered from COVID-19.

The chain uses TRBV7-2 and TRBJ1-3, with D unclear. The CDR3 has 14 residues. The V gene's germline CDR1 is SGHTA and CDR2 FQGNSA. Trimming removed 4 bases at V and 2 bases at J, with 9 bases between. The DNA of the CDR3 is TGTGCCAGCAGCTCTCAGGCCCCTGGAAACACCATATATTTT. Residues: CASSSQAPGNTIYF.

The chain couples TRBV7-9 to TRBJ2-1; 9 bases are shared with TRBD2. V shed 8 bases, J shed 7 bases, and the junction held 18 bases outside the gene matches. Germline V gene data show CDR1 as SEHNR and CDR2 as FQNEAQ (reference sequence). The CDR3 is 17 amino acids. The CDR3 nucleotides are TGTGCCAGCTCCCCTCCCCTTCGGCGGGGGGGCCGTAATGAGCAGTTCTTC. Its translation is CASSPPLRRGGRNEQFF.

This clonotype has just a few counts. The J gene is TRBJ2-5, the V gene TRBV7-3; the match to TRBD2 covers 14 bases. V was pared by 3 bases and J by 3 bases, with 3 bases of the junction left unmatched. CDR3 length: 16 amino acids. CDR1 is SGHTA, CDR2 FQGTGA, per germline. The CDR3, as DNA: TGTGCCAGCAGCTTGGGACTAGCGGGAGAGGAAGAGACCCAGTACTTC. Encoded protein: CASSLGLAGEEETQYF. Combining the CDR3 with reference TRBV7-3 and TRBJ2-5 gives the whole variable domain GAGVSQTPSNKVTEKGKYVELRCDPISGHTALYWYRQSLGQGPEFLIYFQGTGAADDSGLPNDRFFAVRPEGSVSTLKIQRTERGDSAVYLCASSLGLAGEEETQYFGPGTRLLVL.

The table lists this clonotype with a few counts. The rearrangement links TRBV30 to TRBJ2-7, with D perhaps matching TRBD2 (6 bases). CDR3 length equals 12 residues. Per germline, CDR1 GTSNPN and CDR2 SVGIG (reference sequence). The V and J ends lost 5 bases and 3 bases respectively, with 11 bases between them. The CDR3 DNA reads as TGTGCCTGGGGAGGGACCAGCTACGAGCAGTACTTC. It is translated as CAWGGTSYEQYF.

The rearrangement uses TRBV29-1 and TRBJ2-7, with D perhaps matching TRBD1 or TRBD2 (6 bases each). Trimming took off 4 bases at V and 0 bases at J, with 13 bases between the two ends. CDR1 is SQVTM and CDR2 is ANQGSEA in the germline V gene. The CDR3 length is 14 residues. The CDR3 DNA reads TGCAGCGTTGGCACAGGGAGGAGCTCCTACGAGCAGTACTTC. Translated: CSVGTGRSSYEQYF.

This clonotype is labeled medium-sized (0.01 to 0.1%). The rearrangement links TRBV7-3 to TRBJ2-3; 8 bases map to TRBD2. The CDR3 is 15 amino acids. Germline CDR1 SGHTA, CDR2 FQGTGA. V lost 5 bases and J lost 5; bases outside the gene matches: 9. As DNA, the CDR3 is TGTGCCAGCAGCCGGGCGGGGGGAGCGTTAGATACGCAGTATTTT. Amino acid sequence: CASSRAGGALDTQYF.

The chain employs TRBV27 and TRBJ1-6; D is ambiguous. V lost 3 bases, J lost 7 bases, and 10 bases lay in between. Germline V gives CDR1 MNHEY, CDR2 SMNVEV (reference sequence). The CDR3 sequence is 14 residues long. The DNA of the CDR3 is TGTGCCAGCAGTTTGCGCGACTCGAATTCACCCCTCCACTTT. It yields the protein CASSLRDSNSPLHF.

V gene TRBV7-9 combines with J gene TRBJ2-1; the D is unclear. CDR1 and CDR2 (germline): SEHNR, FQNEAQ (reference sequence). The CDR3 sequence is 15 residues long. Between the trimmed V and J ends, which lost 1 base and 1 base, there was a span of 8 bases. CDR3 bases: TGTGCCAGCAGCTTAGTAACTTTATCCTACAATGAGCAGTTCTTC. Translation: CASSLVTLSYNEQFF.

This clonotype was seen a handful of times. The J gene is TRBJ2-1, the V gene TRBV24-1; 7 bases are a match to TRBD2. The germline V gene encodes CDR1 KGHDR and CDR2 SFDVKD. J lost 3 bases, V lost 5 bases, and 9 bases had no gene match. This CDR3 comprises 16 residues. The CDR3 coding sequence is TGTGCCACCAGTGGCCCCCACCGGGGGGACTACAATGAGCAGTTCTTC. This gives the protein CATSGPHRGDYNEQFF.

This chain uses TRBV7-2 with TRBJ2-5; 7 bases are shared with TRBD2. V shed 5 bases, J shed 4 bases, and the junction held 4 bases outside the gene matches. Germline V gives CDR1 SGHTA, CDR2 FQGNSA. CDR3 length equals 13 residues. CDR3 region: CASSVASGETQYF. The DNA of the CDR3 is TGTGCCAGCAGCGTTGCTAGCGGAGAGACCCAGTACTTC.